This is a list of T cell receptor beta chains from one sample in a study of blood T cell repertoires in COVID-19. Clones were read by immunoSEQ multiplex PCR, and TCRdb kept only the in-frame ones, dropping some. In the table there are roughly 59,000 clones, around four fifths of which are singletons. The sequencing input was peripheral blood. The receptor source for this set is a man aged 80 or over with acute or convalescent COVID-19. Each CDR3 is given with its conserved first and last residue. The D gene is left open where the match is weak. Not every row has a clone size; where given, it reads once, few, many or a size class.

CDR3: CASSITGAGNTEAFF; DNA: TGCGCCAGCAGCATCACAGGGGCAGGGAACACTGAAGCTTTCTTT; V: TRBV5-1; D: TRBD1; size: NA; J: TRBJ1-1
CDR3: CASSDPGDLSGNTIYF; DNA: TGTGCCAGCAGCGATCCAGGGGACCTCTCTGGAAACACCATATATTTT; V: TRBV3-1/TRBV3-2; D: NA; size: NA; J: TRBJ1-3
CDR3: CASSSTGASTDTQYF; DNA: TGCGCCAGCAGCTCGACAGGAGCTAGCACAGATACGCAGTATTTT; V: TRBV5-1; D: NA; size: NA; J: TRBJ2-3
CDR3: CASSHMTLVADTQYF; DNA: TGTGCCAGCAGCCACATGACACTAGTGGCAGATACGCAGTATTTT; V: TRBV6-5; D: NA; size: NA; J: TRBJ2-3
CDR3: CASSSSQTGGNSPLHF; DNA: TGTGCCAGCAGCTCCTCCCAGACAGGGGGCAATTCACCCCTCCACTTT; V: TRBV11-2; D: TRBD1; size: few; J: TRBJ1-6
CDR3: CATSRDAPGGVETQYF; DNA: TGTGCCACCAGCAGAGATGCCCCGGGGGGAGTAGAGACCCAGTACTTC; V: TRBV15; D: TRBD2; size: NA; J: TRBJ2-5
CDR3: CASSPGTSGGTYEQYF; DNA: TGTGCCAGCAGCCCAGGGACTAGCGGGGGGACCTACGAGCAGTACTTC; V: TRBV7-2; D: TRBD2; size: NA; J: TRBJ2-7
CDR3: CACRVAGYTF; DNA: TGTGCCTGCAGGGTTGCTGGCTACACCTTC; V: TRBV30; D: NA; size: NA; J: TRBJ1-2
CDR3: CASSTTGPYEQYF; DNA: TGTGCCAGCAGTACGACAGGTCCCTACGAGCAGTACTTC; V: TRBV27; D: NA; size: few; J: TRBJ2-7
CDR3: CASSYRGVTEAFF; DNA: TGTGCCAGCAGTTACAGGGGAGTCACTGAAGCTTTCTTT; V: TRBV27; D: TRBD1; size: few; J: TRBJ1-1
CDR3: CASSTGLPDEQFF; DNA: TGCGCCAGCAGCACGGGACTACCTGATGAGCAGTTCTTC; V: TRBV5-1; D: TRBD2; size: NA; J: TRBJ2-1
CDR3: CASNDKSNYGYTF; DNA: TGTGCCTCAAACGACAAATCTAACTATGGCTACACCTTC; V: TRBV30; D: NA; size: NA; J: TRBJ1-2
CDR3: CATSTGFNYGYTF; DNA: TGTGCCACCTCAACAGGGTTCAACTATGGCTACACCTTC; V: TRBV19; D: NA; size: NA; J: TRBJ1-2
CDR3: CASSPQQGAMNTEAFF; DNA: TGCGCCAGCAGCCCCCAACAGGGGGCGATGAACACTGAAGCTTTCTTT; V: TRBV5-1; D: TRBD1; size: NA; J: TRBJ1-1
CDR3: CASSLGPSVYTRVAEQYF; DNA: TGCGCCAGCAGCTTGGGTCCTAGCGTTTACACCAGGGTGGCCGAGCAGTACTTC; V: TRBV5-1; D: NA; size: NA; J: TRBJ2-7
CDR3: CASSWTPGYGGYTF; DNA: TGCGCCAGCAGCTGGACCCCAGGGTATGGTGGCTACACCTTC; V: TRBV5-1; D: NA; size: once; J: TRBJ1-2
CDR3: CASSLTPEHGYTF; DNA: TGTGCCAGCAGCTTAACCCCCGAGCATGGCTACACCTTC; V: TRBV11-3; D: NA; size: NA; J: TRBJ1-2